This TCR beta chain originates from a study of T cell repertoires in cytomegalovirus infection. The germline gives CDR1 LNHDA, CDR2 SQIVND (reference sequence). This CDR3 spans 14 amino acids. Trimming took 4 bases from V and 2 from J, leaving 11 bases between them. TCRdb re-derived calls from the reads in MiXCR, one entry per CDR3 protein. The table records roughly 600,000 distinct CDR3 sequences, more than 20% of them present only once. This sequence joins TRBV19 and TRBJ1-1, with D unresolved. The sequenced sample was CD8+ T cells from PBMCs. This clonotype was obtained from a human donor in good health (CMV status not recorded). Some clones in this sample may be carry-over from other donors' samples. CDR3 sequence reads: CASSRIGRNTEAFF. The CDR3 DNA reads as TGTGCCAGTAGTAGGATTGGTCGTAACACTGAAGCTTTCTTT.